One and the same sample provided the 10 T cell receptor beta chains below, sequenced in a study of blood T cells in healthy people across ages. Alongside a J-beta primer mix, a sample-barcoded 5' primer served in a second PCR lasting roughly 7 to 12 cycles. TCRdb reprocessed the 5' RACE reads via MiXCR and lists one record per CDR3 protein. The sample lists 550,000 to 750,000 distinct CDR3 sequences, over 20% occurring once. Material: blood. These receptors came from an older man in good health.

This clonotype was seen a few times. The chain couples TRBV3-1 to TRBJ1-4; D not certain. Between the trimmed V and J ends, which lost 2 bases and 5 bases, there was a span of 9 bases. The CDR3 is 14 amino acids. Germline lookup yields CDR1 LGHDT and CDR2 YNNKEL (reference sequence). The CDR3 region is CASSQNTGNEKLFF. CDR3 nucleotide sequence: TGTGCCAGCAGCCAAAACACGGGGAATGAAAAACTGTTTTTT.

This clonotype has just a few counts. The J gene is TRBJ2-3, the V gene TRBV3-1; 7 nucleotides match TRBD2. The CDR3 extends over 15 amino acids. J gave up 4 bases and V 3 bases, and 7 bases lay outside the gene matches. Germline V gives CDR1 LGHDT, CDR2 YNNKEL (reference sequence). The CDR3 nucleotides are TGTGCCAGCAGCCAGAGCGGGGACCCCCCAGATACGCAGTATTTT. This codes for CASSQSGDPPDTQYF.

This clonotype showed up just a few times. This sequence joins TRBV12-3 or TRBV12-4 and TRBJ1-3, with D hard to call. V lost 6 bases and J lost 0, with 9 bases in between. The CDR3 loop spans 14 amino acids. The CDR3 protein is CASSLTSSGNTIYF. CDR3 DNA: TGTGCCAGCAGCTTGACAAGCTCTGGAAACACCATATATTTT.

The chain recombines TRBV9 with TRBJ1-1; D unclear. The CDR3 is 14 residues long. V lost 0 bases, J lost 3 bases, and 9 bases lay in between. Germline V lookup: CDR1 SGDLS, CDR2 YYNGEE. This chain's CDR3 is CASSVGVRDTEAFF. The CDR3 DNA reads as TGTGCCAGCAGCGTAGGGGTCCGAGACACTGAAGCTTTCTTT. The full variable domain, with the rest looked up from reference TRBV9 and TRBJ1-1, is DSGVTQTPKHLITATGQRVTLRCSPRSGDLSVYWYQQSLDQGLQFLIQYYNGEERAKGNILERFSAQQFPDLHSELNLSSLELGDSALYFCASSVGVRDTEAFFGQGTRLTVV.

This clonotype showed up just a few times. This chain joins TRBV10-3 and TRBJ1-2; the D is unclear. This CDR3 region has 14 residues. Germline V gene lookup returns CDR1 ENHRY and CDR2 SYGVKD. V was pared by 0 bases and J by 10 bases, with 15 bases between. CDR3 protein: CAISESNLGNDYTF. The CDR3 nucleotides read TGTGCCATCAGTGAGTCGAATCTCGGGAATGACTACACCTTC.

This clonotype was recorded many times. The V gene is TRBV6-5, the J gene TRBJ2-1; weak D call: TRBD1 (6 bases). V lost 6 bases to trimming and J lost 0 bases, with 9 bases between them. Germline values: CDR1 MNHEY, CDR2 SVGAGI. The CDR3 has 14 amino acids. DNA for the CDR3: TGTGCCAGCAGCTGGACAGTCTCCTACAATGAGCAGTTCTTC. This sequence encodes CASSWTVSYNEQFF.

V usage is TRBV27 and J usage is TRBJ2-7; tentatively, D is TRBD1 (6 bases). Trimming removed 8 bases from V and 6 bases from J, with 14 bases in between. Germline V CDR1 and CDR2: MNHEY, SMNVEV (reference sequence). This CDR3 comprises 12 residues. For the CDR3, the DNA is TGTGCCAGCGGGCCTCAGGGGTCCGAGCAGTACTTC. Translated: CASGPQGSEQYF.

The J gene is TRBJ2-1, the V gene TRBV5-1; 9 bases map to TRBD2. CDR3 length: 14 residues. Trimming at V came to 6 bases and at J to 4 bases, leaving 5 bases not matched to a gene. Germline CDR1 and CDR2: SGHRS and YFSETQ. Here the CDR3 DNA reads TGCGCCAGCAACCTAGCGGGAATATACAATGAGCAGTTCTTC. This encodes CASNLAGIYNEQFF. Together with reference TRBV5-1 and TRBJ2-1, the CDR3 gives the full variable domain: KAGVTQTPRYLIKTRGQQVTLSCSPISGHRSVSWYQQTPGQGLQFLFEYFSETQRNKGNFPGRFSGRQFSNSRSEMNVSTLELGDSALYLCASNLAGIYNEQFFGPGTRLTVL.

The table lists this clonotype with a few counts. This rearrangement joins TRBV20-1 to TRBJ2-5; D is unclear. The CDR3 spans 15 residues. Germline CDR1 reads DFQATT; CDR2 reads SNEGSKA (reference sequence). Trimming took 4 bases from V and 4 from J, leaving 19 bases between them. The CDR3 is CSATPNGGVGETQYF. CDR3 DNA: TGCAGTGCTACTCCTAATGGTGGCGTCGGAGAGACCCAGTACTTC.

CDR3: CASSLSPTEARETQYF. For the CDR3, the DNA is TGTGCCAGCAGCCTCTCCCCGACAGAAGCTCGGGAGACCCAGTACTTC. The chain has TRBV28 and TRBJ2-5; perhaps TRBD1 as D (5 bases). CDR1 is MDHEN, CDR2 SYDVKM, per germline. With 6 bases removed from V and 5 bases from J, the gap between germline ends came to 22 bases. The CDR3 is made up of 16 amino acids.